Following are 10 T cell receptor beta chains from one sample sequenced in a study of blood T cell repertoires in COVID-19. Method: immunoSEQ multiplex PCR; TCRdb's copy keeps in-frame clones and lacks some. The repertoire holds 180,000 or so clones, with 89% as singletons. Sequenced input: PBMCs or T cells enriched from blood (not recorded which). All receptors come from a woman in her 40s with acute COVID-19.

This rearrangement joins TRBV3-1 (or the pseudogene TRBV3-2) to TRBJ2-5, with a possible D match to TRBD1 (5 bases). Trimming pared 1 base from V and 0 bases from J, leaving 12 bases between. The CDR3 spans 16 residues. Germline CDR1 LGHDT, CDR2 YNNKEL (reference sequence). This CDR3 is CASSQVLPGYQETQYF. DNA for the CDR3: TGTGCCAGCAGCCAAGTTTTGCCAGGGTACCAAGAGACCCAGTACTTC.

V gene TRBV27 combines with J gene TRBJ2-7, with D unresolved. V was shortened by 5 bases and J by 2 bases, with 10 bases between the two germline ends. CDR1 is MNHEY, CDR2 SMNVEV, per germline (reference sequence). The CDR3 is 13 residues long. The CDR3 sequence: CASSPDGAYEQYF. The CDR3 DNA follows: TGTGCCAGCAGTCCCGACGGAGCCTACGAGCAGTACTTC.

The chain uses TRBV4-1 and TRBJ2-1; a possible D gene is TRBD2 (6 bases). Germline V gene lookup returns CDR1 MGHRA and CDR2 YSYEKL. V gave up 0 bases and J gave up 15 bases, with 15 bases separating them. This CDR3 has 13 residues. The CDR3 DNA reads TGCGCCAGCAGCCAAGAGGGACTTATCAATAGGTTCTTC. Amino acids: CASSQEGLINRFF.

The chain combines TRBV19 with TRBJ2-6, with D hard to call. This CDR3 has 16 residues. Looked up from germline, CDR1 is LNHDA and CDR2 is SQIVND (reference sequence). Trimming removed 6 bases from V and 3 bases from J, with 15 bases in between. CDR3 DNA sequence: TGTGCCAGTAGAACCAGACACCTCCTTGGGGCCAACGTCCTGACTTTC. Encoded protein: CASRTRHLLGANVLTF.

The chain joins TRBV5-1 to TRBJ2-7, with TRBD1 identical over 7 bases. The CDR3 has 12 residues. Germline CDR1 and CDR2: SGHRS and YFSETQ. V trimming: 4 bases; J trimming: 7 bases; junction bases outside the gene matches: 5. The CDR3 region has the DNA TGCGCCAGCAGCCATACAGGGGTGGAGCAGTACTTC. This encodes CASSHTGVEQYF.

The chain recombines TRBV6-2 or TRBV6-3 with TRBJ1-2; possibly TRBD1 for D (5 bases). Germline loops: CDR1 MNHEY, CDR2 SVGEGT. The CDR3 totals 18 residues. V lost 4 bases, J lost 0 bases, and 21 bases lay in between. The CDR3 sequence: CASSSRQSGIQANYGYTF. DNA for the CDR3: TGTGCCAGCAGTTCTCGGCAGTCAGGGATTCAAGCTAACTATGGCTACACCTTC.

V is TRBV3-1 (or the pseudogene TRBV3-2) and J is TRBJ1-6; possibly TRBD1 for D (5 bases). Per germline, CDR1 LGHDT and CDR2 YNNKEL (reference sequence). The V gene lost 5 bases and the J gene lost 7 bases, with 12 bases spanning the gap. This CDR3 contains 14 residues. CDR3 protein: CASSYSGQNSPLHF. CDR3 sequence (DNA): TGTGCCAGCAGCTACTCCGGACAAAATTCACCCCTCCACTTT.

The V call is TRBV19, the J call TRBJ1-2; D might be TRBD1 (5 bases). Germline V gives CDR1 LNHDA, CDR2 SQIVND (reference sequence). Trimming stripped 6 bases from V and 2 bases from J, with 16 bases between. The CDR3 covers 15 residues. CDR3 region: CASSSLGANNYGYTF. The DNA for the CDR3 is TGTGCCAGTAGCTCTCTAGGGGCGAACAACTATGGCTACACCTTC.

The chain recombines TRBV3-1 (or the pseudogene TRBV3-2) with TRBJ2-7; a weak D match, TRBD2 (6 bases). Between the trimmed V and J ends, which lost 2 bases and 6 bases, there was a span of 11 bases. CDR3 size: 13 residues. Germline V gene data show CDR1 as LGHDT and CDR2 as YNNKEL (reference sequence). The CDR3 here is CASSQLGGGEQYF. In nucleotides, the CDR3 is TGTGCCAGCAGCCAACTCGGGGGTGGCGAGCAGTACTTC.

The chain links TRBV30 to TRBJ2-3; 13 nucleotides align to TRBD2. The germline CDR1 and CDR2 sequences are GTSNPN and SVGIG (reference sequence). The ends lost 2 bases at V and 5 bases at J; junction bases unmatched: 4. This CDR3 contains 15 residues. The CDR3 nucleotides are TGTGCCTGGAGTCCAACTAGCGGGGGGGGAGATACGCAGTATTTT. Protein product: CAWSPTSGGGDTQYF.